What follows are 27 T cell receptor beta chains derived from one specimen sequenced in a study of molecular identifiers for immune sequencing clone quantification. TCRdb re-called the PCR reads with MiXCR, one entry per CDR3 protein. This sample carries approximately 590,000 distinct CDR3 sequences, around 25% of them seen once, and the ten largest clones take about 0.84%. Input material: naive CD8+ T cells from blood, with Jurkat cell RNA spiked in. Subset of the sample: FACS-sorted CD8+CD4-CCR7+CD45RA+ naive T cells. The receptors were gathered from a human donor in good health. Some libraries in this study had Jurkat cell RNA spiked in.

This clonotype was observed a few times. This chain joins TRBV14 and TRBJ2-1; D not resolved. The CDR3 has 16 residues. The V end was cut by 1 base, the J end by 2 bases, with 12 bases between. The germline CDR1 and CDR2 sequences are SGHDN and FVKESK. The CDR3 here is CASSQGSGLPYNEQFF. The CDR3 DNA sequence: TGTGCCAGCAGCCAAGGGAGTGGGCTACCCTACAATGAGCAGTTCTTC.

As for this clonotype: A much more abundant neighbour one base away suggests this may be a read error. The J gene is TRBJ1-1, the V gene TRBV5-6; possibly TRBD1 for D (5 bases). From germline, CDR1 is SGHDT and CDR2 YYEEEE. The CDR3 is made up of 13 amino acids. CDR3 region: CASSLEGTPEASF. The CDR3 region has the DNA TGTGCCAGCAGCTTGGAGGGGACCCCTGAAGCTTCCTTT.

This clonotype was recorded a few times. This chain uses TRBV30 with TRBJ1-1; the D gene is possibly TRBD1 (5 bases). The CDR3 runs 13 residues. Looked up from germline, CDR1 is GTSNPN and CDR2 is SVGIG (reference sequence). V was trimmed by 1 base and J by 1 base, leaving 7 bases between them. CDR3 sequence reads: CAWSETGNTEAFF. The CDR3 DNA sequence: TGTGCCTGGAGTGAAACAGGGAACACTGAAGCTTTCTTT.

This clonotype occurred many times. The chain uses TRBV5-1 and TRBJ1-4, with TRBD1 as a possible D gene (6 bases). The CDR3 loop spans 14 amino acids. The V end was cut by 3 bases, the J end by 6 bases, with 12 bases between. CDR1 and CDR2 (germline): SGHRS, YFSETQ. This chain's CDR3 is CASSWTVADEKLFF. CDR3 coding DNA: TGCGCCAGCAGCTGGACAGTAGCTGATGAAAAACTGTTTTTT.

The CDR3 DNA is TGTGCCAGTAGTATAGGGACAGGTAGTGGCTACACCTTC. This codes for CASSIGTGSGYTF. The chain employs TRBV19 and TRBJ1-2, with 7 bases fitting TRBD1. From germline, CDR1 is LNHDA and CDR2 SQIVND (reference sequence). The CDR3 is 13 amino acids. J gave up 7 bases and V 1 base, and 3 bases lay outside the gene matches.

This clonotype was detected ten times or more. The chain carries TRBV29-1 and TRBJ2-3; a possible D gene is TRBD2 (6 bases). The V end lost 3 bases, the J end lost 6 bases, and 16 bases lay between the germline ends. Germline-derived CDR1 and CDR2 are SQVTM and ANQGSEA. This CDR3 has 14 residues. The CDR3 loop reads CSVEGGSGEDTQYF. In DNA, the CDR3 is TGCAGCGTTGAGGGGGGAAGCGGCGAGGATACGCAGTATTTT.

This clonotype was detected a few times. The V call is TRBV7-2, the J call TRBJ2-3; possible D gene TRBD1, 6 bases. V was trimmed by 8 bases and J by 0 bases, leaving 9 bases between them. Germline assignment: CDR1 SGHTA and CDR2 FQGNSA. The CDR3 runs to 13 residues. Written as DNA, the CDR3 is TGTGCCAGCGGACAGTTAAGCACAGATACGCAGTATTTT. This encodes CASGQLSTDTQYF.

About this clonotype itself: This may stem from a read error, because a much larger clone lies one nucleotide away. This chain joins TRBV7-6 and TRBJ2-5; 7 bases align to TRBD1. The CDR3 consists of 16 residues. The germline V gene encodes CDR1 SGHVS and CDR2 FNYEAQ. CDR3 in amino acids: CASSLDLRDRQETRYF. The CDR3 nucleotides read TGTGCCAGCAGCTTAGATCTCCGGGACAGACAAGAGACCCGGTACTTC.

There are many counts of this clonotype. This sequence joins TRBV2 and TRBJ2-7; no clear D. V was pared by 0 bases and J by 3 bases, with 12 bases between. This CDR3 is built from 15 residues. Germline CDR1 is SNHLY and CDR2 is FYNNEI. CDR3 nucleotides: TGTGCCAGCAGTGAAGCGTTTGGTGCCCTCTACGAGCAGTACTTC. It yields the protein CASSEAFGALYEQYF.

In this sample, this clonotype turned up once. This sequence may be a read error, since a much larger clone differs from it by one base. CDR3 in amino acids: CASSPRGDRETATQYF. The CDR3 bases are TGTGCCAGCAGCCCAAGAGGGGACAGAGAAACAGCTACGCAGTATTTT. This chain connects TRBV7-6 to TRBJ2-3, with TRBD1 matching 7 bases. The CDR3 contains 16 residues. Germline CDR1 reads SGHVS; CDR2 reads FNYEAQ.

This sequence joins TRBV7-9 and TRBJ2-7; 8 positions agree with TRBD1. The CDR3 consists of 16 residues. Germline V gene data show CDR1 as SEHNR and CDR2 as FQNEAQ (reference sequence). Trimming cost V 5 bases and J 2 bases; bases outside gene matches: 11. CDR3 coding DNA: TGTGCCAGCAGCCAAACGCCCGGGACAGGCACCTACGAGCAGTACTTC. As protein: CASSQTPGTGTYEQYF.

Many counts were recorded for this clonotype. V gene TRBV7-9 combines with J gene TRBJ2-3, with 12 bases matching TRBD2. CDR1 and CDR2 from the germline V gene are SEHNR and FQNEAQ (reference sequence). Trimming removed 8 bases from V and 6 bases from J; junction bases left unmatched: 3. CDR3 length: 13 amino acids. The CDR3 loop is CASLAGGPDTQYF. The CDR3 DNA reads TGTGCCAGCCTAGCGGGAGGGCCGGATACGCAGTATTTT.

This clonotype was recorded a few times. The J gene is TRBJ2-2, the V gene TRBV2, with 13 nucleotides matching TRBD2. The CDR3 spans 13 residues. V lost 8 bases and J lost 7; bases outside the gene matches: 1. Per germline, CDR1 SNHLY and CDR2 FYNNEI. The DNA of the CDR3 is TGTGCCAGCGGACTAGCGGGAGTCGGGGAGCTGTTTTTT. It is translated as CASGLAGVGELFF. Filled out from reference TRBV2 and TRBJ2-2, the complete variable domain reads EPEVTQTPSHQVTQMGQEVILRCVPISNHLYFYWYRQILGQKVEFLVSFYNNEISEKSEIFDDQFSVERPDGSNFTLKIRSTKLEDSAMYFCASGLAGVGELFFGEGSRLTVL.

V and J are TRBV6-2 or TRBV6-3 and TRBJ1-1, with D possibly TRBD1 on 6 matching bases. Germline values: CDR1 MNHEY, CDR2 SVGEGT. V dropped 6 bases and J dropped 8 bases, with 16 bases sitting between them. This CDR3 region has 13 residues. The CDR3 bases are TGTGCCAGCAGCCGACGTCAGGGGCCCGAAGCTTTCTTT. It yields the protein CASSRRQGPEAFF.

This clonotype was seen a few times. The genes are TRBV10-3 and TRBJ2-7; D might be TRBD1 (6 bases). The CDR3 loop spans 15 amino acids. Deletions cut 0 bases from V and 0 bases from J, with 9 bases between. The germline V gene encodes CDR1 ENHRY and CDR2 SYGVKD. The CDR3 coding sequence is TGTGCCATCAGTGAGTCGAACAGGGCCTCCTACGAGCAGTACTTC. Protein sequence: CAISESNRASYEQYF.

Note on this clonotype: Since a much larger clone is just one base distant, this may be a read error. This chain's CDR3 is CASSSEGKQYF. CDR3 nucleotide sequence: TGTGCCAGCAGCTCCGAGGGCAAGCAGTACTTC. This rearrangement joins TRBV7-2 to TRBJ2-7; a possible D gene is TRBD2 (5 bases). Trimming left V 4 bases short and J 8 bases short, with 9 bases between. Germline loops: CDR1 SGHTA, CDR2 FQGNSA. The CDR3 totals 11 residues.

There are many counts of this clonotype. The chain couples TRBV6-5 to TRBJ2-5; TRBD1 might be the D (5 bases). The CDR3 sequence is 14 residues long. Looked up from germline, CDR1 is MNHEY and CDR2 is SVGAGI. Trimming took 0 bases from V and 4 from J, leaving 9 bases between them. The CDR3 is CASSYSPQGETQYF. The CDR3 DNA follows: TGTGCCAGCAGTTACTCCCCGCAGGGAGAGACCCAGTACTTC.

The genes are TRBV10-1 and TRBJ2-7; no reliable D call. The V end lost 10 bases, the J end lost 8 bases, and 18 bases lay between the germline ends. This CDR3 comprises 12 residues. Germline CDR1 WNHNN, CDR2 SYGVQD (reference sequence). CDR3 nucleotides: TGCGCCACCCGAGGTCGCATTTACAAGCAGTACTTC. It yields the protein CATRGRIYKQYF.

The rearrangement uses TRBV19 and TRBJ2-1; no definite D call. This CDR3 has 13 amino acids. The germline V and J ends were trimmed by 3 bases and 2 bases, with 5 bases remaining between them. Germline values: CDR1 LNHDA, CDR2 SQIVND (reference sequence). CDR3 nucleotides: TGTGCCAGTAGTATGCAGCCCTACAATGAGCAGTTCTTC. It translates to CASSMQPYNEQFF.

The rearrangement joins TRBV7-9 to TRBJ2-7; 10 positions agree with TRBD2. J lost 6 bases, V lost 5 bases, and 7 bases had no gene match. Germline V CDR1 and CDR2: SEHNR, FQNEAQ (reference sequence). The CDR3 loop spans 14 amino acids. CDR3 coding DNA: TGTGCCAGCAGCACCTCTAGCGGGGGTTTCGAGCAGTACTTC. Translating gives CASSTSSGGFEQYF.

J is TRBJ2-5 and V is TRBV6-1; D may be TRBD1 (5 bases). V lost 1 base and J lost 1, with 7 bases in between. CDR1 and CDR2 from the germline V gene are MNHNS and SASEGT. This CDR3 is built from 14 residues. This chain's CDR3 is CASSEGQTQETQYF. The CDR3 region has the DNA TGTGCCAGCAGTGAAGGACAGACCCAAGAGACCCAGTACTTC.

In this sample, this clonotype turned up many times. J is TRBJ2-3 and V is TRBV29-1, with TRBD2 matching 12 bases. Germline CDR1 is SQVTM and CDR2 is ANQGSEA. The length of the CDR3 is 18 residues. Losses at the gene ends were 6 bases for V and 3 bases for J; bases not matched to a gene: 16. The CDR3: CSVAPSSGRAGRTDTQYF. The CDR3 DNA sequence: TGCAGCGTCGCACCCTCTAGCGGGAGGGCAGGGAGGACAGATACGCAGTATTTT.

This rearrangement joins TRBV28 to TRBJ1-1; 9 positions agree with TRBD1. The germline V gene encodes CDR1 MDHEN and CDR2 SYDVKM. The CDR3 extends over 16 amino acids. V shed 5 bases, J shed 4 bases, and the junction held 11 bases outside the gene matches. CDR3 bases: TGTGCCAGCAGTGCCCTCCCCGGGACAGGGAGCACTGAAGCTTTCTTT. This sequence encodes CASSALPGTGSTEAFF.

About this clonotype: Just one base apart from a much larger clone, this may be a read error. The chain combines TRBV28 with TRBJ2-3; D is unresolved. Germline-derived CDR1 and CDR2 are MDHEN and SYDVKM. The CDR3 sequence is 16 residues long. DNA of the CDR3: TGTGCCAGCGGGTCTCAGGCGCCACGTAGCACAGATAGGCAGTATTTT. Translation: CASGSQAPRSTDRQYF.

Many counts were recorded for this clonotype. CDR3 protein: CAWSGGPGQPQHF. The CDR3 DNA sequence: TGTGCCTGGAGTGGTGGGCCGGGGCAGCCCCAGCATTTT. The gene calls are TRBV30 and TRBJ1-5; D is ambiguous. V was trimmed by 1 base and J by 7 bases, leaving 11 bases between them. Per the germline V gene, CDR1 is GTSNPN and CDR2 is SVGIG (reference sequence). This CDR3 has 13 amino acids.

This clonotype was seen only a few times. This sequence joins TRBV6-2 or TRBV6-3 and TRBJ2-1, with TRBD2 as a possible D gene (5 bases). In germline, CDR1 is MNHEY, CDR2 SVGEGT. V lost 4 bases and J lost 3, with 10 bases in between. This CDR3 region has 14 residues. Here the CDR3 reads CASSSDSSYNEQFF. CDR3 bases: TGTGCCAGCAGTTCGGACTCCAGCTACAATGAGCAGTTCTTC.

This clonotype was seen a handful of times. The V gene is TRBV29-1, the J gene TRBJ2-1, with 13 bases lining up with TRBD2. Germline V CDR1 and CDR2: SQVTM, ANQGSEA. V lost 4 bases, J lost 4 bases, and 4 bases stayed unmatched. The CDR3 contains 15 residues. The CDR3 is CSVVGTSGKYNEQFF. The CDR3 DNA sequence: TGCAGCGTTGTAGGGACTAGCGGGAAGTACAATGAGCAGTTCTTC.